This TCR beta chain was observed in a study of shared clonotypes between healthy human individuals. This CDR3 comprises 14 residues. V lost 0 bases to trimming and J lost 9 bases, with 12 bases between them. CDR1 is MNHEY and CDR2 is SVGAGI in the germline V gene. Donors had no recently reported acute infections or vaccinations and were HIV-negative. Among the donors, all were Caucasian adults who lived in Nashville, Tennessee. This clone has more than one count but fewer than ten. This was a deep-level run. Method: immunoSEQ multiplex PCR; TCRdb's copy keeps in-frame clones and lacks some. The data hold hundreds of thousands of clones, with 70% to 80% observed a single time.

The sample comprised PBMCs. This sequence originates from a woman aged 40 to 55 in good health. Some clones in this sample may be carry-over from other donors' samples. The V and J genes are TRBV6-5 and TRBJ2-1, with D possibly being TRBD2 (5 bases). The CDR3 nucleotides read TGTGCCAGCAGTTACTCGAGAGGGTTGGGTGAGCAGTTCTTC. Encoded protein: CASSYSRGLGEQFF.